This TCR beta chain originates from a study of regulatory T cells in long-lasting Graves disease. Time point denoted: newly diagnosed GD, antithyroid drugs for less than 3 months. There was RNA extracted from PBMCs, and the TCR library was made from it. The patients were enrolled through endocrinology in Xi'an, China. The CDR3 spans 13 residues. Germline-derived CDR1 and CDR2 are SGHAT and FQDESV (reference sequence). A note on this clonotype: With only one base between it and a far larger clone, this is likely a read error.

Construction of the TCR beta libraries employed iRepertoire HTBI primers in conjunction with Arm-PCR of CDR3 regions. TCRdb reprocessed the multiplex PCR reads via MiXCR and lists one record per CDR3 protein. In the table there are 200,000 to 250,000 distinct CDR3 sequences, roughly 21% of which are singletons. The sample consisted of peripheral blood mononuclear cells (PBMCs), taken at new diagnosis, from a patient treated with antithyroid drugs. The sequence derives from a female donor with Graves disease. J is TRBJ2-1 and V is TRBV11-1; D not certain. The J call may be incorrect, as the DNA end agrees better with TRBJ2-3. The chain's CDR3 is CASSSGRGTVQYF. For the CDR3, the DNA is TGTGCCAGCAGCTCAGGTCGAGGCACGGTGCAGTATTTT.